The entry that follows covers one T cell receptor (beta chain) sequence. The sample originates from a study of PD-L1 blockade in urothelial cancer. Germline CDR1 reads LNHDA; CDR2 reads SQIVND (reference sequence). With 6 bases removed from V and 0 bases from J, the gap between germline ends came to 12 bases. The length of the CDR3 is 15 residues. TCRdb's table, derived via immunoSEQ multiplex PCR, lists solely in-frame clones and lacks some. The sample lists 85,000 to 90,000 clones; 85% to 95% were seen once. The V gene is TRBV19, the J gene TRBJ1-5; D is uncertain. The sequences come from PBMCs, collected around atezolizumab (anti-PD-L1) treatment. This TCR came from a man between 60 and 70 years old with urothelial cancer. DNA of the CDR3: TGTGCCAGTAGCCTAGGCAGCCTTAGCAATCAGCCCCAGCATTTT. Amino acids: CASSLGSLSNQPQHF. Using reference TRBV19 and TRBJ1-5 for the parts outside the CDR3, the full variable domain is DGGITQSPKYLFRKEGQNVTLSCEQNLNHDAMYWYRQDPGQGLRLIYYSQIVNDFQKGDIAEGYSVSREKKESFPLTVTSAQKNPTAFYLCASSLGSLSNQPQHFGDGTRLSIL.